Included here is one T cell receptor (beta chain) sequence, with context. Its antigen is not known. The data belong to a study of cytomegalovirus exposure and HLA in healthy donors. The CDR3 length is 19 residues. V lost 1 base, J lost 1 base, and 10 bases stayed unmatched. Germline loops: CDR1 SGHTA, CDR2 FQGTGA. Profiling relied on immunoSEQ multiplex PCR, and the TCRdb table lists in-frame clones only, not all of them. This table has roughly 130,000 clones, around nine tenths appearing once. Study-wide findings and caveats: While the bulk of TCR sequences proved rare, some public TCRs turned up in many donors.

The J gene is TRBJ2-2, the V gene TRBV7-3; the match to TRBD1 covers 9 bases. This clonotype originated in a man aged 30 to 39 in good health and CMV-seronegative. The sample consisted of PBMCs. This chain's CDR3 is CASSLKGGLDRGNTGELFF. In DNA, the CDR3 is TGTGCCAGCAGCTTAAAGGGTGGATTGGACAGGGGGAACACCGGGGAGCTGTTTTTT.